This T cell receptor beta chain was sequenced during a study of control samples from healthy donors and cancer patients. Here immunoSEQ multiplex PCR was the method, and the copy in TCRdb shows in-frame clones only, minus some. The data show about 100,000 clones, with roughly 87% seen just once and 15% to 20% held by the top ten. The origin of this receptor is a woman between 45 and 65 years old in good health. The sequencing input was blood.

CDR3: CARSLSDVWRPQHF. CDR3 in DNA: TGTGCCAGAAGCCTTTCGGACGTGTGGCGGCCCCAGCATTTT. The chain uses TRBV5-3 and TRBJ1-5; D not certain. TRBV5-3 is annotated as an ORF whose role is uncertain. Trimming took off 4 bases at V and 9 bases at J, with 17 bases between the two ends. This CDR3 spans 14 amino acids.